This T cell receptor beta chain was found in a study of T cells in Graves' hyperthyroidism and ophthalmopathy. Authors of the study amplified TCR beta CDR3 regions from RNA transcripts. A set of HTBI primers served as the primers for a first-round RT-PCR of the TCR CDR3. TCRdb redid the calling of the multiplex PCR reads with MiXCR, one entry per CDR3 protein. The sample lists 550,000 to 600,000 distinct CDR3 sequences, 12% to 15% occurring once. Trimming pared 4 bases from V and 4 bases from J, leaving 12 bases between. Per the germline V gene, CDR1 is MNHNS and CDR2 is SASEGT. The CDR3 has 14 amino acids.

The chain couples TRBV6-1 to TRBJ2-3, with D maybe TRBD1 (5 bases). The sequence came from a woman aged 18-29 years with Graves' ophthalmopathy. The sequenced sample consisted of blood. CDR3 coding DNA: TGTGCCAGCAGTGTTTCAGGGTTTGCAGATACGCAGTATTTT. Protein product: CASSVSGFADTQYF.